This TCR beta chain was recorded in a study of CD8 T cells in ankylosing spondylitis. Regarding the study as a whole: Eight highly homologous variants formed a TCR beta motif that appeared characteristic of ankylosing spondylitis blood. Matched synovial fluid from ankylosing spondylitis patients was reported to be enriched for disease-linked clones.

This clonotype showed up many times. Its antigen is undetermined. With molecular barcodes, quantitative 5'-RACE was used to make the TCR beta libraries. TCRdb reprocessed the 5' RACE reads with MiXCR, giving one entry per CDR3 protein. This table holds about 220,000 distinct CDR3 sequences, 7.3% found once. The source is a male donor with ankylosing spondylitis. The sequenced sample consisted of blood, either unsorted or a sorted T cell fraction (not recorded which).

CDR3 DNA: TGTGCCAGCACCTCCCCTACCGGGCTAGAAGCTTTCTTT. Residues: CASTSPTGLEAFF. This chain uses TRBV12-3 or TRBV12-4 with TRBJ1-1; D is ambiguous. The ends were cut back, 7 bases at V and 8 bases at J, with 17 bases in the middle. The CDR3 is 13 amino acids.